These 27 T cell receptor beta chains share one sample of origin, sequenced in a study of cytomegalovirus exposure and HLA in healthy donors. Clones were read by immunoSEQ multiplex PCR, and TCRdb kept only the in-frame ones, dropping some. There are roughly 140,000 clones in the sample; around 84% occur only once, and approximately 10% lies in the top ten. Sequencing was performed on PBMCs. The receptors originated from a man aged 18-30 years in good health and CMV-seropositive.

Written as DNA, the CDR3 is TGTGCCAGTAGCGGAGGACAGCCGAACACTGAAGCTTTCTTT. Its translation is CASSGGQPNTEAFF. The V gene is TRBV19, the J gene TRBJ1-1; TRBD1 might be the D (6 bases). The CDR3 length is 14 residues. Germline lookup yields CDR1 LNHDA and CDR2 SQIVND (reference sequence). Between the trimmed V and J ends, which lost 6 bases and 1 base, there was a span of 12 bases.

This clone was seen a single time. This chain uses TRBV10-2 with TRBJ1-2, with 8 bases aligning to TRBD1. The CDR3 consists of 15 residues. Germline CDR1 and CDR2: WSHSY and SAAADI. V lost 2 bases, J lost 6 bases, and 8 bases stayed unmatched. The CDR3 sequence is CASSETLDRANGYTF. The CDR3 region has the DNA TGCGCCAGCAGTGAGACCCTGGACAGGGCTAATGGCTACACCTTC.

The chain couples TRBV2 to TRBJ2-7, with 7 positions matching TRBD1. The trim removed 4 bases at V and 5 bases at J, leaving 11 bases unmatched. CDR1 and CDR2 from the germline V gene are SNHLY and FYNNEI. The length of the CDR3 is 15 residues. DNA for the CDR3: TGTGCCAGCAGTGGTCAAGGGGGCGGATTACACGAGCAGTACTTC. This encodes CASSGQGGGLHEQYF.

V usage is TRBV7-6 and J usage is TRBJ2-1, with 7 bases identical to TRBD1. CDR1 is SGHVS and CDR2 is FNYEAQ in the germline V gene. V gave up 1 base and J gave up 10 bases; unmatched junction bases: 10. The CDR3 is 15 amino acids. The CDR3 DNA sequence: TGTGCCAGCAGCTTAGTACAGGGGCAGTTAAAGGAGCAGTTCTTC. It yields the protein CASSLVQGQLKEQFF.

The chain joins TRBV30 to TRBJ1-2; TRBD1 matches at 8 bases. Trimming cost V 5 bases and J 4 bases; bases outside gene matches: 6. Germline V gene data show CDR1 as GTSNPN and CDR2 as SVGIG (reference sequence). The CDR3 runs 13 residues. CDR3 amino acids: CAWSTGQVYGYTF. As DNA, the CDR3 is TGTGCCTGGTCAACGGGACAGGTCTATGGCTACACCTTC.

This clone was observed at least ten times. This sequence joins TRBV19 and TRBJ2-7; 9 bases are shared with TRBD2. The ends lost 4 bases at V and 6 bases at J; junction bases unmatched: 10. The germline CDR1 and CDR2 sequences are LNHDA and SQIVND (reference sequence). The CDR3 is 15 amino acids. As DNA, the CDR3 is TGTGCCAGTAGTAATGGCGGGACTAGCCAGGGCGAGCAGTACTTC. It translates to CASSNGGTSQGEQYF.

V and J are TRBV13 and TRBJ2-2; D perhaps matches TRBD2 (5 bases). V was shortened by 3 bases and J by 2 bases, with 16 bases between the two germline ends. The CDR3 loop spans 17 amino acids. Germline values: CDR1 PRHDT, CDR2 FYEKMQ (reference sequence). The CDR3, as DNA: TGTGCCAGCAGCTTGTTTAGCGATCAAACAAACACCGGGGAGCTGTTTTTT. This codes for CASSLFSDQTNTGELFF.

The rearrangement uses TRBV27 and TRBJ1-1; no clear D. This CDR3 contains 14 residues. The V end lost 5 bases, the J end lost 0 bases, and 10 bases lay between the germline ends. Germline assignment: CDR1 MNHEY and CDR2 SMNVEV (reference sequence). This CDR3 is CASSLRTLNTEAFF. CDR3 DNA: TGTGCCAGCAGTCTCCGGACTTTGAACACTGAAGCTTTCTTT.

The chain uses TRBV27 and TRBJ2-1; 12 bases agree with TRBD2. CDR1 and CDR2 from the germline V gene are MNHEY and SMNVEV (reference sequence). The CDR3 length is 16 residues. The V segment lost 4 bases and the J segment 8 bases; nucleotides outside the gene matches: 9. DNA for the CDR3: TGTGCCAGCAGTTCATGGGCTAGCGGGGGGGCCGATGAGCAGTTCTTC. This encodes CASSSWASGGADEQFF.

The gene calls are TRBV6-6 and TRBJ2-2; no clear D. V dropped 6 bases and J dropped 6 bases, with 8 bases sitting between them. This CDR3 has 12 amino acids. Germline-derived CDR1 and CDR2 are MNHNY and SVGAGI (reference sequence). The CDR3 region is CASSPTPGELFF. The CDR3, as DNA: TGTGCCAGCAGCCCGACTCCCGGGGAGCTGTTTTTT.

The chain links TRBV5-1 to TRBJ2-5, with a weak D call TRBD2 (6 bases). Between the trimmed V and J ends, which lost 3 bases and 4 bases, there was a span of 10 bases. Germline V gene sequence: CDR1 SGHRS, CDR2 YFSETQ. The CDR3 is 13 residues long. The DNA for the CDR3 is TGCGCCAGCAGCTCCGGGGGAGCAGAGACCCAGTACTTC. It codes for CASSSGGAETQYF.

The genes are TRBV5-6 and TRBJ2-1; 14 bases match TRBD2. Looked up from germline, CDR1 is SGHDT and CDR2 is YYEEEE. V lost 2 bases, J lost 8 bases, and 3 bases stayed unmatched. This CDR3 comprises 15 residues. CDR3 amino acids: CASSFGTSGSDEQFF. CDR3 coding DNA: TGTGCCAGCAGCTTCGGGACTAGCGGGAGTGATGAGCAGTTCTTC.

This clone was counted only a few times. This sequence joins TRBV29-1 and TRBJ2-1; 10 bases map to TRBD2. The CDR3 covers 15 residues. After removal of 2 bases from V and 1 base from J, the junction contained 2 bases not matched to a gene. CDR1 SQVTM and CDR2 ANQGSEA come from the germline V gene. The CDR3 DNA follows: TGCAGCGTTGAACGACTAGCGGGTTCCTACAATGAGCAGTTCTTC. It specifies CSVERLAGSYNEQFF.

This clone was detected once. The chain is built from TRBV5-6 and TRBJ2-2; 7 nucleotides match TRBD2. CDR3 length equals 18 residues. Trimming at V came to 2 bases and at J to 7 bases, leaving 17 bases not matched to a gene. The germline V gene has CDR1 SGHDT and CDR2 YYEEEE. This CDR3 is CASSLDLLGGSRVGELFF. CDR3 bases: TGTGCCAGCAGCTTAGACCTTCTCGGGGGGAGTCGAGTCGGGGAGCTGTTTTTT.

The chain employs TRBV27 and TRBJ1-6; possibly TRBD1 for D (5 bases). The V gene's germline CDR1 is MNHEY and CDR2 SMNVEV (reference sequence). There are 15 residues in the CDR3. V shed 8 bases and J shed 7 bases, with 18 bases lying between them. The CDR3 region is CASGSKSGRNSPLHF. CDR3 DNA: TGTGCCAGCGGCTCTAAGTCAGGGAGGAATTCACCCCTCCACTTT.

The V call is TRBV6-1, the J call TRBJ1-2; TRBD1 agrees at 8 bases. This CDR3 has 14 residues. Looked up from germline, CDR1 is MNHNS and CDR2 is SASEGT. V lost 6 bases, J lost 4 bases, and 7 bases stayed unmatched. In DNA, the CDR3 is TGTGCCAGCAGCCCAGGACAGGGATCCTATGGCTACACCTTC. Protein product: CASSPGQGSYGYTF.

The chain employs TRBV28 and TRBJ2-4; D unresolved. Germline V gives CDR1 MDHEN, CDR2 SYDVKM. Trimming removed 2 bases at V and 0 bases at J, with 8 bases between. The length of the CDR3 is 15 residues. The DNA of the CDR3 is TGTGCCAGCAGTTTAACACAGCTAGCCAAAAACATTCAGTACTTC. Translated: CASSLTQLAKNIQYF.

This chain joins TRBV27 and TRBJ2-7; perhaps TRBD1 as D (6 bases). Germline CDR1 is MNHEY and CDR2 is SMNVEV (reference sequence). CDR3 length: 12 amino acids. Trimming took 5 bases from V and 5 from J, leaving 10 bases between them. The CDR3 loop reads CASSIGQHEQYF. The CDR3 DNA is TGTGCCAGCAGTATAGGACAGCACGAGCAGTACTTC.

V usage is TRBV10-2 and J usage is TRBJ1-1; TRBD1 is a possible D gene (6 bases). Trimming took 6 bases from V and 0 from J, leaving 20 bases between them. The CDR3 contains 17 residues. Germline values: CDR1 WSHSY, CDR2 SAAADI. The CDR3 spells CASRPYRERGMNTEAFF. The CDR3 DNA reads as TGCGCCAGCAGACCCTACAGGGAGAGGGGAATGAACACTGAAGCTTTCTTT.

This clone was recorded only once. The rearrangement uses TRBV5-4 and TRBJ2-5; 7 bases align to TRBD1. CDR3 length: 14 residues. V lost 1 base, J lost 5 bases, and 5 bases stayed unmatched. Germline V gene lookup returns CDR1 SGHNT and CDR2 YYREEE (reference sequence). This CDR3 is CASSLRGRVETQYF. Here the CDR3 DNA reads TGTGCCAGCAGCTTGAGGGGGCGCGTGGAGACCCAGTACTTC.

This clone was picked up one time. The chain joins TRBV7-6 to TRBJ1-4; D remains unclear. The CDR3 extends over 15 amino acids. Germline V gene lookup returns CDR1 SGHVS and CDR2 FNYEAQ. V was trimmed by 5 bases and J by 5 bases, leaving 15 bases between them. In DNA form, the CDR3 reads TGTGCCAGCAGCCTCGGGAATTATTGGAATGAAAAACTGTTTTTT. Translation: CASSLGNYWNEKLFF.

This clone was observed once. This chain uses TRBV29-1 with TRBJ2-1; the match to TRBD1 covers 9 bases. The V gene's germline CDR1 is SQVTM and CDR2 ANQGSEA. The ends lost 6 bases at V and 15 bases at J; junction bases unmatched: 6. This CDR3 region has 10 residues. The CDR3 loop reads CSVAGQGLFF. As DNA, the CDR3 is TGCAGCGTCGCGGGACAGGGCTTGTTCTTC.

The V gene is TRBV29-1, the J gene TRBJ2-1; D possibly corresponds to TRBD2 (5 bases). The CDR3 covers 10 residues. From germline, CDR1 is SQVTM and CDR2 ANQGSEA. V was clipped by 5 bases and J by 10 bases, with 9 bases between them. The CDR3 loop reads CSVTSGEQFF. The DNA for the CDR3 is TGCAGCGTTACCTCGGGGGAGCAGTTCTTC.

The chain links TRBV2 to TRBJ1-5, with 8 bases matching TRBD1. Germline CDR1 reads SNHLY; CDR2 reads FYNNEI. The ends lost 4 bases at V and 3 bases at J; junction bases unmatched: 5. The CDR3 covers 15 residues. The CDR3 region has the DNA TGTGCCAGCAGTGCCGCAGGGGGCATCAATCAGCCCCAGCATTTT. Residues: CASSAAGGINQPQHF.

The chain uses TRBV5-4 and TRBJ1-2; the D gene is possibly TRBD1 (6 bases). CDR3 length: 15 residues. The germline V gene encodes CDR1 SGHNT and CDR2 YYREEE (reference sequence). The germline V and J ends were trimmed by 0 bases and 8 bases, with 17 bases remaining between them. CDR3 bases: TGTGCCAGCAGCTTGGGACCCACAGGGCCCCTGGGCTACACCTTC. Its protein product is CASSLGPTGPLGYTF.

This sequence joins TRBV6-5 and TRBJ1-3; TRBD1 matches 10 bases. J lost 1 base, V lost 7 bases, and 4 bases had no gene match. This CDR3 has 15 amino acids. Per the germline V gene, CDR1 is MNHEY and CDR2 is SVGAGI. The CDR3 nucleotides are TGTGCCAGCACTCGGGACAGGGGATCTGGAAACACCATATATTTT. It encodes CASTRDRGSGNTIYF.

The chain links TRBV6-5 to TRBJ2-7, with 9 bases that match TRBD1. The V gene's germline CDR1 is MNHEY and CDR2 SVGAGI. The CDR3 extends over 13 amino acids. Losses at the gene ends were 6 bases for V and 7 bases for J; bases not matched to a gene: 7. Here the CDR3 reads CASSPNRGLEQYF. CDR3 sequence (DNA): TGTGCCAGCAGCCCGAACAGGGGGCTAGAGCAGTACTTC.